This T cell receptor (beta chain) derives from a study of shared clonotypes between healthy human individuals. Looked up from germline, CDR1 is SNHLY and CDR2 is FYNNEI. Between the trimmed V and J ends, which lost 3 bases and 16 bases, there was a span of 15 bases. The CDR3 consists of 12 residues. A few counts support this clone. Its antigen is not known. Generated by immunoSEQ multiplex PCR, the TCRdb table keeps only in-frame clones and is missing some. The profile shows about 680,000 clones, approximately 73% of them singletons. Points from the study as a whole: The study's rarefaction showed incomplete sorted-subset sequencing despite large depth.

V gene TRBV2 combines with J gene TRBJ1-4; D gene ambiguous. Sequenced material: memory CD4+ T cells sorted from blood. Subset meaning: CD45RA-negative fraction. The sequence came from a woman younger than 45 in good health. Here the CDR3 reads CASSDDRVVSFF. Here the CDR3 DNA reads TGTGCCAGCAGTGATGATAGGGTGGTTTCGTTTTTT.